Below, 7 T cell receptor beta chains from the same sample are listed, as sequenced in a study of control samples from healthy donors and cancer patients (dated by TCRdb to between 2020 and 2021). Library preparation was by the immunoSEQ multiplex PCR assay. The clones in this table, taken by TCRdb from immuneACCESS, are in-frame only. Not every clone is retained; where verified, under half of the shortfall comes from an unresolved V gene, and the cause of the rest is unknown. The sample table records around 170,000 clones; 92% of these occur just once. The ten most abundant clones make up roughly 0.7% of the sample. Source material: blood. Every receptor here comes from a woman aged 25-40 years in good health.

The CDR3 DNA reads TGCGCCAGCAGCTTGGAGCGGGGGCCGAACTATGGCTACACCTTC. Translated, it gives CASSLERGPNYGYTF. The chain couples TRBV5-1 to TRBJ1-2; maybe TRBD1 (6 bases). V gave up 0 bases and J gave up 2 bases, with 11 bases separating them. Germline CDR1 reads SGHRS; CDR2 reads YFSETQ. This CDR3 has 15 amino acids.

V and J are TRBV2 and TRBJ1-2; no firm D call. The V end was cut by 8 bases, the J end by 5 bases, with 6 bases between. Per germline, CDR1 SNHLY and CDR2 FYNNEI. This CDR3 comprises 10 residues. The CDR3 DNA follows: TGTGCCAGCCACAGATATGGCTACACCTTC. This codes for CASHRYGYTF.

V and J are TRBV5-1 and TRBJ2-1; 8 positions match TRBD1. The V gene's germline CDR1 is SGHRS and CDR2 YFSETQ. The ends lost 6 bases at V and 5 bases at J; junction bases unmatched: 13. The CDR3 covers 16 residues. The CDR3 reads CASTPLRDRTDNEQFF. In nucleotides, the CDR3 is TGCGCCAGCACGCCACTCCGGGACAGGACTGACAATGAGCAGTTCTTC. The complete variable domain, with remaining parts taken from reference TRBV5-1 and TRBJ2-1, reads KAGVTQTPRYLIKTRGQQVTLSCSPISGHRSVSWYQQTPGQGLQFLFEYFSETQRNKGNFPGRFSGRQFSNSRSEMNVSTLELGDSALYLCASTPLRDRTDNEQFFGPGTRLTVL.

The J gene is TRBJ2-1, the V gene TRBV9; 14 bases are shared with TRBD2. The CDR3 runs 16 residues. Germline values: CDR1 SGDLS, CDR2 YYNGEE. V lost 3 bases and J lost 5; bases outside the gene matches: 4. The CDR3 here is CASSEGLAGVDNEQFF. The CDR3, as DNA: TGTGCCAGCAGCGAGGGACTAGCGGGAGTAGACAATGAGCAGTTCTTC.

The chain has TRBV30 and TRBJ2-7; 8 nucleotides line up with TRBD2. This CDR3 is 13 amino acids long. Germline lookup yields CDR1 GTSNPN and CDR2 SVGIG (reference sequence). V lost 1 base, J lost 7 bases, and 6 bases stayed unmatched. CDR3 sequence reads: CAWSGGLAGEQYF. The CDR3 DNA sequence: TGTGCCTGGAGTGGTGGTCTAGCGGGTGAGCAGTACTTC.

The chain carries TRBV5-4 and TRBJ2-7; tentative D call: TRBD2 (6 bases). The CDR3 contains 13 residues. V dropped 0 bases and J dropped 5 bases, with 9 bases sitting between them. Germline V gene lookup returns CDR1 SGHNT and CDR2 YYREEE (reference sequence). The CDR3 bases are TGTGCCAGCAGCTTGGGGGACTCGGACGAGCAGTACTTC. Its protein is CASSLGDSDEQYF.

The rearrangement joins TRBV5-1 to TRBJ2-3; 9 bases are shared with TRBD1. CDR1 is SGHRS, CDR2 YFSETQ, per germline. The CDR3 runs 15 residues. V lost 8 bases, J lost 3 bases, and 10 bases stayed unmatched. The CDR3 DNA reads TGCGCCAGTGGTACCTCCGGGACAGGGACAGATACGCAGTATTTT. It translates to CASGTSGTGTDTQYF.